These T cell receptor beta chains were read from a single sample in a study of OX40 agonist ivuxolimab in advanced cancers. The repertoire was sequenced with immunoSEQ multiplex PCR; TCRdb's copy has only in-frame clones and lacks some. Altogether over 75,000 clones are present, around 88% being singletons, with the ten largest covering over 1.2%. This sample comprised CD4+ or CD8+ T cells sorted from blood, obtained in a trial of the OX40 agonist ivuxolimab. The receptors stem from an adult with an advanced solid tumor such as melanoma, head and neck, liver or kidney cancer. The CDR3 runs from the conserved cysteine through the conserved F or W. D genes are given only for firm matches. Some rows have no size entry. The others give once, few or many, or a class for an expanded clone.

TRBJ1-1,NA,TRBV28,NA,TGTGCCAGCAGGGCGGGGGCTGGGACTGAAGCTTTCTTT,CASRAGAGTEAFF
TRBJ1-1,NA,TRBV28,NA,TGTGCCAGCAGCACCAGGCGGCACGCTGAAGCTTTCTTT,CASSTRRHAEAFF
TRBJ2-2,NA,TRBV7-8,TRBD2,TGTGCCAGCAGCCTACGCTTAACCCGACTAGCGGGGGGGACGAACACCGGGGAGCTGTTTTTT,CASSLRLTRLAGGTNTGELFF
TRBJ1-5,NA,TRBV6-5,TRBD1,TGTGCCAGCAGTAGGACAGGGGTCGGCAATCAGCCCCAGCATTTT,CASSRTGVGNQPQHF
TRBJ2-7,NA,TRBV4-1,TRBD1,TGCGCCAGCAGCCAAAGGGACAGGGGGGACTACGAGCAGTACTTC,CASSQRDRGDYEQYF
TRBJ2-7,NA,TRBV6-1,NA,TGTGCCAGCAGTGGGCGATCTAGGGGCTACGAGCAGTACTTC,CASSGRSRGYEQYF
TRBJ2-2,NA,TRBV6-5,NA,TGTGCCAGCAGTTACAGGACCCTGGGCGGGGAGCTGTTTTTT,CASSYRTLGGELFF
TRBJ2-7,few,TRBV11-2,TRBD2,TGTGCCAGCAGCTTAGATGGCGGGGGGGGGAACGATGTTAGCTTC,CASSLDGGGGNDVSF
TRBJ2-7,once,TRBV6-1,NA,TGTGCCAGCAGTGAAGGGCAGGTCTACGAGCAGTACTTC,CASSEGQVYEQYF
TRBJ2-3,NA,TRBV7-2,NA,TGTGCCAGCAGCTTAGTGGCGGGGAGCACAGATACGCAGTATTTT,CASSLVAGSTDTQYF
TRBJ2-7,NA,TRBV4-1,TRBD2,TGCGCCAGCAGCCAGGGACTAGCGGACTACGAGCAGTACTTC,CASSQGLADYEQYF
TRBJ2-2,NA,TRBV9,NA,TGTGCCAGCAGCGTAGGGGCGTCGGCCGGGGAGCTGTTTTTT,CASSVGASAGELFF
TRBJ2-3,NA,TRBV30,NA,TGTGCCTTACTGCCCACTGATACGCAGTATTTT,CALLPTDTQYF
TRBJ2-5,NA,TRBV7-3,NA,TGTGCCAGCAGCCCACAGGGAGTCGCCACGCGGACCCAGTACTTC,CASSPQGVATRTQYF
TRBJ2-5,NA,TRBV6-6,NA,TGTGCCAGCAGTTCTCAGTCCGGGGAGACCCAGTACTTC,CASSSQSGETQYF
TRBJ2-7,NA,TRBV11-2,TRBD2,TGTGCCAGCAGCACCCCCCGAGGTCCGCTAGCGGGGGCATCCAGGGAGCAGTACTTC,CASSTPRGPLAGASREQYF